This T cell receptor (beta chain) derives from a study of blood T cell repertoires in COVID-19 (dated by TCRdb to the early 2020s). Describing the broader study: The collaborator samples originated in the United States, Italy and Spain and spanned the acute and convalescent phases of COVID-19. The material from the prospective study consisted of cDNA or gDNA derived from T cells, B-cell-depleted T cells, or PBMCs. Subjects who had been exposed to COVID-19, were actively infected with it, or had recovered from it provided the deeply sampled blood TCRbeta repertoires that made up the dataset. The repertoires were released in a freely available public database intended as a resource for research on the immune response to SARS-CoV-2. Samples were obtained from the ongoing ImmuneRACE study (first 160 participants) and from 1,254 subjects provided by 6 global collaborators. A de-identified subject ID, COVID-19 status, age in years and sex were almost always included in the sample metadata. Where available, HLA class I and class II types were taken from metadata supplied by the sample provider and were not determined by assay-based typing.

TCRbeta CDR3 regions were amplified from genomic DNA by means of the immunoSEQ Assay, a bias-controlled multiplex PCR. The authors' pipeline ran thus. Nucleated cell counts per sample were estimated from amplification of reference gene primers within the assay. Sequence reads were collapsed and filtered to measure the absolute abundance of every unique TCRbeta CDR3 rearrangement. For each sample, productive Simpson clonality was calculated as the square root of Simpson's diversity index over productive rearrangements. TCRdb limited this immuneACCESS table to in-frame rearrangements with V and J called. A share of clones is missing; checked studies link under half to unresolved V genes, and the rest is unexplained. That table is the source of V, J and clone size, and D and trimming were worked out from the DNA. The sample includes about 410,000 clones, with about nine tenths observed a single time. The top ten clones comprise 0.55% to 0.75% of the sample.

Enrolling through a virtual design, the prospective study's participants ranged in age from roughly 18 to 90 years and lived across more than 20 United States geographic areas. In the prospective study, cohorts were assigned on the basis of participant-reported clinical history obtained from a screening survey and a study questionnaire. Recovered participants in ImmuneRACE Cohort 3 were defined as having two consecutive negative NP/OP PCR tests, clearance from a healthcare professional, or resolution of symptoms. In the prospective study, mobile phlebotomists collected whole blood, serum and a nasopharyngeal or oropharyngeal swab from each participant. Additional blood draws and questionnaires over an approximately two-month period could optionally be provided by prospective study participants. Before DNA extraction, prospective study blood samples were shipped either frozen or at room temperature.

On this clone itself: Its antigen target is currently unknown. The input lacks base qualities; no much larger clone sits a single base away.

The full study reports these points: The quantity of clinical and demographic metadata differed by source and by participant and was supplied without curation.

Its CDR3 holds 15 amino acids, cysteine through phenylalanine. The DNA shown is the 45-base CDR3, in frame from base 1. As encoded in the germline V gene, CDR1 is MNHGY while CDR2 is SAAAGT. Trimming removed 7 bases from V and 4 bases from J; the gene matches leave 10 bases unexplained. The clonotype originates from a man between 18 and 35 years old who had recovered from COVID-19. The chain links TRBV6-8 with TRBJ1-3; 7 central nucleotides agree with TRBD1. The sample consisted of PBMCs or T cells enriched from blood (not recorded which). This receptor has the CDR3 CASNRQGGLGNTIYF. DNA sequence: TGTGCCAGCAACCGACAGGGAGGCCTAGGAAACACCATATATTTT.